Below are 10 T cell receptor beta chains sequenced from a single sample in a study of siplizumab effects on memory and regulatory T cells. Generated by immunoSEQ multiplex PCR, the TCRdb table keeps only in-frame clones and is missing some. Of around 100,000 clones listed, approximately 92% were seen once; the top ten hold 0.15%. The sample taken for sequencing was CD4+ T cells sorted from blood. The receptors were sampled from a human donor in good health.

The chain uses TRBV12-5 and TRBJ2-6; D is uncertain. Germline V lookup: CDR1 LGHNT, CDR2 FRNRAP. The length of the CDR3 is 17 residues. Trimming left V 0 bases short and J 1 base short, with 10 bases between. The CDR3 sequence: CASGLVSVGSGANVLTF. CDR3 nucleotide sequence: TGTGCTAGTGGTTTGGTATCAGTCGGGTCTGGGGCCAACGTCCTGACTTTC.

Comments on this clone: The junction shows a germline mismatch at one end, possibly a read error. The chain recombines TRBV5-4 with TRBJ1-1; D unclear. Germline assignment: CDR1 SGHNT and CDR2 YYREEE (reference sequence). The CDR3 length is 14 residues. Here the CDR3 reads CASSLAISNTESFF. The DNA for the CDR3 is TGTGCCAGCAGCTTGGCCATATCGAACACTGAATCTTTCTTT.

V gene TRBV5-1 combines with J gene TRBJ1-3; TRBD1 agrees at 7 bases. In germline, CDR1 is SGHRS, CDR2 YFSETQ. V shed 3 bases, J shed 0 bases, and the junction held 3 bases outside the gene matches. The CDR3 runs to 15 residues. The CDR3 here is CASSYQGDSGNTIYF. DNA of the CDR3: TGCGCCAGCAGCTACCAGGGGGACTCTGGAAACACCATATATTTT.

The rearrangement uses TRBV5-1 and TRBJ1-1, with D possibly matching TRBD1 (5 bases). CDR3 size: 16 residues. Trimming shortened V by 0 bases and J by 1 base, and 13 bases separated the two germline ends. Germline V gene data show CDR1 as SGHRS and CDR2 as YFSETQ. CDR3 DNA: TGCGCCAGCAGCTTGGTGGCAGGGACGACGAACACTGAAGCTTTCTTT. Translated: CASSLVAGTTNTEAFF.

The chain carries TRBV10-1 and TRBJ1-1; D remains ambiguous. Trimming left V 0 bases short and J 5 bases short, with 7 bases between. This CDR3 is 13 amino acids long. Germline assignment: CDR1 WNHNN and CDR2 SYGVQD (reference sequence). CDR3 in DNA: TGCGCCAGCAGTGAGTCGCAGGATACTGAAGCTTTCTTT. Translation gives CASSESQDTEAFF.

J is TRBJ1-2 and V is TRBV4-3; possibly TRBD1 for D (5 bases). CDR3 length equals 16 residues. Germline lookup yields CDR1 LGHNA and CDR2 YSLEER. V gave up 4 bases and J gave up 7 bases, with 22 bases separating them. CDR3: CASSLEAVGLGSGYTF. Here the CDR3 DNA reads TGCGCCAGCAGCCTAGAGGCGGTGGGACTGGGGAGTGGCTACACCTTC.

The chain uses TRBV6-5 and TRBJ1-1; D is unclear. V lost 3 bases and J lost 4, with 15 bases in between. The CDR3 consists of 15 residues. Looked up from germline, CDR1 is MNHEY and CDR2 is SVGAGI. The CDR3 loop reads CASSYAGGIGTEAFF. DNA of the CDR3: TGTGCCAGCAGTTATGCGGGAGGAATAGGCACTGAAGCTTTCTTT.

The chain has TRBV7-3 and TRBJ2-3; 13 bases are shared with TRBD2. Looked up from germline, CDR1 is SGHTA and CDR2 is FQGTGA. The V and J ends lost 4 bases and 5 bases, in that order; junction bases with no gene match: 12. This CDR3 has 18 amino acids. The CDR3 sequence: CASSSGLAGARYRDTQYF. The CDR3 nucleotides read TGTGCCAGCAGCTCCGGACTAGCGGGGGCCCGGTACCGAGATACGCAGTATTTT.

The chain employs TRBV5-4 and TRBJ2-7, with TRBD1 matching over 7 bases. J gave up 6 bases and V 4 bases, and 10 bases lay outside the gene matches. The CDR3 has 14 amino acids. Germline lookup yields CDR1 SGHNT and CDR2 YYREEE (reference sequence). The CDR3 spells CASSVLDRSPEQYF. The CDR3 region has the DNA TGTGCCAGCAGCGTCTTGGACAGGTCCCCCGAGCAGTACTTC. The full variable domain, in which reference TRBV5-4 and TRBJ2-7 provide the parts outside the CDR3, is ETGVTQSPTHLIKTRGQQVTLRCSSQSGHNTVSWYQQALGQGPQFIFQYYREEENGRGNFPPRFSGLQFPNYSSELNVNALELDDSALYLCASSVLDRSPEQYFGPGTRLTVT.

This chain connects TRBV5-1 to TRBJ2-5, with a tentative D call TRBD1 (5 bases). The CDR3 loop spans 15 amino acids. Germline V gives CDR1 SGHRS, CDR2 YFSETQ. With 0 bases removed from V and 2 bases from J, the gap between germline ends came to 11 bases. The CDR3 DNA reads TGCGCCAGCAGCTTGGATATGGGGCGACAAGAGACCCAGTACTTC. Its protein product is CASSLDMGRQETQYF.